The 32 T cell receptor beta chains presented below share a single source sample, sequenced in a study of human T cells and chemical hapten exposure. Regarding time point: pre-sensitization, week 0. Treatment given: therapeutic diphenylcyclopropenone sensitization with weekly scalp DPC. Via MiXCR, TCRdb re-called the RACE reads, giving one row per CDR3 protein. The repertoire consists of 200,000 to 300,000 distinct CDR3 sequences, with 8.6% occurring once and the leading ten covering approximately 2.3%. Material: whole blood, obtained in connection with sensitization to the hapten diphenylcyclopropenone (DPC). The source of these receptors is a woman aged 40-49 years with alopecia areata. Some clones in this sample may be carry-over from other donors' samples.

The rearrangement joins TRBV27 to TRBJ1-5, with a possible D match to TRBD1 (6 bases). The V and J ends lost 3 bases and 6 bases respectively, with 15 bases between them. Germline assignment: CDR1 MNHEY and CDR2 SMNVEV (reference sequence). CDR3 length: 15 residues. In DNA, the CDR3 is TGTGCCAGCAGTTTCCGAGGGGGTCGGGGTCAGCCCCAGCATTTT. Encoded protein: CASSFRGGRGQPQHF.

The chain uses TRBV6-5 and TRBJ2-3; D ambiguous. The length of the CDR3 is 13 residues. The V gene's germline CDR1 is MNHEY and CDR2 SVGAGI. V was clipped by 7 bases and J by 4 bases, with 12 bases between them. The CDR3: CASTPRSADTQYF. In nucleotides, the CDR3 is TGTGCCAGCACTCCTAGGAGCGCAGATACGCAGTATTTT.

The chain has TRBV28 and TRBJ1-1; D is unclear. The CDR3 length is 13 residues. V was shortened by 5 bases and J by 4 bases, with 11 bases between the two germline ends. Germline lookup yields CDR1 MDHEN and CDR2 SYDVKM. The CDR3: CASSLQVGTEAFF. In DNA form, the CDR3 reads TGTGCCAGCAGTCTCCAAGTGGGCACTGAAGCTTTCTTT.

This clonotype was observed many times. The DNA of the CDR3 is TGCAGTGCTAGAGTTAGCGGCACCTACGAGCAGTACTTC. Translated, it gives CSARVSGTYEQYF. V is TRBV20-1 and J is TRBJ2-7, with a weak D call TRBD2 (6 bases). The CDR3 is 13 residues long. With 1 base removed from V and 2 bases from J, the gap between germline ends came to 9 bases. CDR1 is DFQATT and CDR2 is SNEGSKA in the germline V gene (reference sequence).

The J gene is TRBJ2-7, the V gene TRBV6-5; 10 nucleotides line up with TRBD1. V was clipped by 5 bases and J by 7 bases; unmatched bases: 14. The CDR3 length is 16 residues. Germline assignment: CDR1 MNHEY and CDR2 SVGAGI. The CDR3 region is CASSTSSGTGAEEQYF. The CDR3, as DNA: TGTGCCAGCAGTACATCCTCCGGGACAGGGGCGGAGGAGCAGTACTTC.

Turning to this clonotype: A read error may produce the germline difference seen at one junction end. The chain carries TRBV7-8 and TRBJ2-3, with 9 bases lining up with TRBD1. The CDR3 extends over 14 amino acids. Germline V gene lookup returns CDR1 SGHVS and CDR2 FQNEAQ. The CDR3 is CVSSSGTGRDTQYF. DNA for the CDR3: TGTGTCAGCAGCTCCGGGACAGGGAGGGATACGCAGTATTTT.

This clonotype was picked up many times. This chain joins TRBV10-3 and TRBJ2-1, with TRBD2 as a possible D gene (6 bases). CDR1 is ENHRY and CDR2 is SYGVKD in the germline V gene. CDR3 length equals 17 residues. V was trimmed by 6 bases and J by 0 bases, leaving 18 bases between them. The CDR3 spells CAIRRGGNLNSYNEQFF. As DNA, the CDR3 is TGTGCCATCAGGAGGGGAGGAAACCTGAACTCCTACAATGAGCAGTTCTTC.

This clonotype has just a few counts. The rearrangement uses TRBV3-1 and TRBJ2-3; a possible D gene is TRBD2 (6 bases). CDR1 and CDR2 from the germline V gene are LGHDT and YNNKEL (reference sequence). The CDR3 is made up of 17 amino acids. V lost 2 bases and J 7 bases, leaving 22 bases between the germline ends. CDR3 protein: CASSQLTAGTGINTQYF. In DNA, the CDR3 is TGTGCCAGCAGCCAATTGACAGCCGGGACTGGCATAAATACGCAGTATTTT.

This clonotype has only a few counts. The rearrangement uses TRBV18 and TRBJ1-4, with TRBD1 matching over 7 bases. This CDR3 is 16 amino acids long. Germline V gene sequence: CDR1 KGHSH, CDR2 LQKENI. The V and J ends lost 3 bases and 8 bases, in that order; junction bases with no gene match: 12. The CDR3: CASSPLSSGGLEKLFF. CDR3 DNA: TGTGCCAGCTCACCTCTTTCCTCAGGGGGATTGGAAAAACTGTTTTTT.

This clonotype showed up just a few times. The rearrangement joins TRBV27 to TRBJ2-1; the D gene could be TRBD1 or TRBD2 (5 bases each). There are 12 residues in the CDR3. Germline V gene lookup returns CDR1 MNHEY and CDR2 SMNVEV (reference sequence). The V end lost 4 bases, the J end lost 14 bases, and 15 bases lay between the germline ends. CDR3 in amino acids: CASSSGTLVEFF. The CDR3 DNA is TGTGCCAGCAGTTCCGGGACCCTAGTGGAGTTCTTC.

About this clonotype: This sequence may be a read error, since a much larger clone differs from it by one base. J is TRBJ1-1 and V is TRBV29-1; D is perhaps TRBD1 (5 bases). Germline V gives CDR1 SQVTM, CDR2 ANQGSEA. This CDR3 is 10 amino acids long. The CDR3 bases are TGCGGCGGGGAACAGGATGAAGCTTTCTTT. Protein sequence: CGGEQDEAFF.

This clonotype has just a few counts. V gene TRBV9 combines with J gene TRBJ2-5; D unresolved. Trimming took 0 bases from V and 2 from J, leaving 17 bases between them. This CDR3 is built from 17 residues. Germline CDR1 reads SGDLS; CDR2 reads YYNGEE. CDR3 sequence (DNA): TGTGCCAGCAGCGTAGATTCCCCAGACGGAAATCAAGAGACCCAGTACTTC. It specifies CASSVDSPDGNQETQYF.

This clonotype was counted between two and nine times. This chain uses TRBV3-1 with TRBJ2-4, with no clear D. The CDR3 length is 14 residues. Germline V gene sequence: CDR1 LGHDT, CDR2 YNNKEL (reference sequence). With 5 bases removed from V and 7 bases from J, the gap between germline ends came to 15 bases. CDR3 nucleotides: TGTGCCAGCAGCGCAATCCCACTCCCTAACATTCAGTACTTC. Translating gives CASSAIPLPNIQYF.

The chain combines TRBV7-9 with TRBJ2-5; 7 bases map to TRBD1. The CDR3 consists of 15 residues. Trimming took 4 bases from V and 7 from J; bases not matched to a gene: 12. Per germline, CDR1 SEHNR and CDR2 FQNEAQ (reference sequence). The CDR3 protein is CASSSPGQPAGTQYF. The CDR3 DNA sequence: TGTGCCAGCAGCTCCCCGGGACAGCCTGCGGGGACCCAGTACTTC.

This clonotype was found a few times. The chain couples TRBV20-1 to TRBJ2-6; D is ambiguous. The CDR3 length is 15 residues. The germline V gene has CDR1 DFQATT and CDR2 SNEGSKA (reference sequence). V was clipped by 4 bases and J by 1 base, with 11 bases between them. The CDR3 loop is CSATNGVSGANVLTF. CDR3 coding DNA: TGCAGTGCTACCAATGGGGTTTCTGGGGCCAACGTCCTGACTTTC.

This clonotype was recorded at least ten times. The rearrangement uses TRBV3-1 and TRBJ2-2; D unresolved. Trimming removed 2 bases at V and 7 bases at J, with 11 bases between. From germline, CDR1 is LGHDT and CDR2 YNNKEL (reference sequence). The CDR3 loop spans 14 amino acids. CDR3 region: CASSQLQENGELFF. Here the CDR3 DNA reads TGTGCCAGCAGCCAACTCCAGGAAAACGGGGAGCTGTTTTTT. Filled out from reference TRBV3-1 and TRBJ2-2, the complete variable domain reads DTAVSQTPKYLVTQMGNDKSIKCEQNLGHDTMYWYKQDSKKFLKIMFSYNNKELIINETVPNRFSPKSPDKAHLNLHINSLELGDSAVYFCASSQLQENGELFFGEGSRLTVL.

The chain has TRBV24-1 and TRBJ1-5; D gene unclear. V dropped 4 bases and J dropped 3 bases, with 9 bases sitting between them. The CDR3 contains 14 residues. Germline CDR1 reads KGHDR; CDR2 reads SFDVKD. The CDR3 region is CATSDRQNNQPQHF. CDR3 sequence (DNA): TGTGCCACCAGTGACCGTCAGAACAATCAGCCCCAGCATTTT.

The chain has TRBV14 and TRBJ2-1; possibly TRBD2 for D (6 bases). Germline CDR1 and CDR2: SGHDN and FVKESK. CDR3 size: 16 residues. Trimming took 1 base from V and 3 from J, leaving 13 bases between them. DNA for the CDR3: TGTGCCAGCAGCCAAGGGAATAGCGGCAACTACAATGAGCAGTTCTTC. This codes for CASSQGNSGNYNEQFF.

This clonotype was observed at least ten times. The chain uses TRBV4-3 and TRBJ1-4; D call uncertain. This CDR3 comprises 16 residues. The germline gives CDR1 LGHNA, CDR2 YSLEER. Trimming stripped 0 bases from V and 0 bases from J, with 8 bases between. The CDR3 loop is CASSQDHWATNEKLFF. DNA of the CDR3: TGCGCCAGCAGCCAAGATCACTGGGCAACTAATGAAAAACTGTTTTTT.

This clonotype was picked up a small number of times. The V call is TRBV20-1, the J call TRBJ2-1, with TRBD2 matching 11 bases. The V gene end was trimmed by 0 bases and the J gene end by 3 bases; junction bases not matched to a gene: 4. The CDR3 is made up of 16 amino acids. Germline values: CDR1 DFQATT, CDR2 SNEGSKA (reference sequence). The CDR3: CSARDVAGGYYNEQFF. The CDR3 DNA reads TGCAGTGCTAGAGATGTAGCGGGAGGGTACTACAATGAGCAGTTCTTC.

In its sample, this clonotype was seen a few times. The chain has TRBV7-2 and TRBJ2-3; TRBD1 matches at 9 bases. This CDR3 has 13 amino acids. The J segment lost 12 bases and the V segment lost 5 bases, leaving 9 bases of the junction unmatched. Germline V gene data show CDR1 as SGHTA and CDR2 as FQGNSA. The CDR3 loop reads CASSRPGDRVQYF. The DNA for the CDR3 is TGTGCCAGCAGCCGTCCGGGGGACAGGGTACAGTATTTT. The full variable domain, completed using reference TRBV7-2 and TRBJ2-3, is GAGVSQSPSNKVTEKGKDVELRCDPISGHTALYWYRQSLGQGLEFLIYFQGNSAPDKSGLPSDRFSAERTGGSVSTLTIQRTQQEDSAVYLCASSRPGDRVQYFGPGTRLTVL.

In its sample, this clonotype was seen many times. The chain recombines TRBV6-2 or TRBV6-3 with TRBJ2-2; 8 bases agree with TRBD1. V lost 6 bases, J lost 5 bases, and 8 bases stayed unmatched. Germline CDR1 is MNHEY and CDR2 is SVGEGT. The CDR3 is 15 residues long. This chain's CDR3 is CASRAEDRETGELFF. In DNA form, the CDR3 reads TGTGCCAGCAGGGCTGAGGACAGGGAGACCGGGGAGCTGTTTTTT.

This clonotype was detected a few times. The chain combines TRBV6-6 with TRBJ1-4; the match to TRBD1 covers 10 bases. The CDR3 runs 15 residues. The V and J ends lost 4 bases and 10 bases, in that order; junction bases with no gene match: 9. Germline assignment: CDR1 MNHNY and CDR2 SVGAGI (reference sequence). CDR3 nucleotides: TGTGCCAGCAGTTCGGACAGGGGGTACAGGGTAAAACTGTTTTTT. It codes for CASSSDRGYRVKLFF.

This clonotype was counted at least ten times. Written as DNA, the CDR3 is TGTGCCAGCAGCCCAGACAGGCCCTACGAGCAGTACTTC. Amino acid sequence: CASSPDRPYEQYF. The chain links TRBV7-2 to TRBJ2-7, with a weak D call TRBD1 (6 bases). The germline V and J ends were trimmed by 5 bases and 2 bases, with 10 bases remaining between them. There are 13 residues in the CDR3. Germline V CDR1 and CDR2: SGHTA, FQGNSA.

This chain uses TRBV28 with TRBJ2-2; no clear D gene. Trimming left V 4 bases short and J 7 bases short, with 10 bases between. The germline V gene encodes CDR1 MDHEN and CDR2 SYDVKM. The CDR3 covers 13 residues. This CDR3 reads CASSSMFSGELFF. The CDR3 DNA follows: TGTGCCAGCAGTTCCATGTTCAGCGGGGAGCTGTTTTTT.

This rearrangement joins TRBV5-1 to TRBJ2-1; a possible D gene is TRBD1 (5 bases). V lost 3 bases and J 7 bases, leaving 14 bases between the germline ends. This CDR3 spans 14 amino acids. Looked up from germline, CDR1 is SGHRS and CDR2 is YFSETQ. CDR3 region: CASSWGPSGNEQFF. The DNA for the CDR3 is TGCGCCAGCAGCTGGGGCCCCAGTGGTAATGAGCAGTTCTTC.

This clonotype was detected a few times. J is TRBJ1-2 and V is TRBV6-1; D not certain. V shed 1 base and J shed 6 bases, with 6 bases lying between them. The CDR3 loop spans 12 amino acids. Germline values: CDR1 MNHNS, CDR2 SASEGT. The CDR3 nucleotides read TGTGCCAGCAGTGAAGGGAGGGATGGCTACACCTTC. Translating it yields CASSEGRDGYTF.

This clonotype was found many times. The chain employs TRBV3-1 and TRBJ2-1; D is ambiguous. Germline CDR1 LGHDT, CDR2 YNNKEL (reference sequence). Trimming left V 1 base short and J 7 bases short, with 5 bases between. The CDR3 totals 12 residues. The CDR3 region has the DNA TGTGCCAGCAGCCAAGTGGATAATGAGCAGTTCTTC. It yields the protein CASSQVDNEQFF.

This clonotype was observed at least ten times. The V and J genes are TRBV6-5 and TRBJ2-3; possibly TRBD1 or TRBD2 for D (5 bases each). Germline-derived CDR1 and CDR2 are MNHEY and SVGAGI. The CDR3 has 12 residues. V was shortened by 7 bases and J by 4 bases, with 9 bases between the two germline ends. In DNA form, the CDR3 reads TGTGCCAGCAATGGGGGAGCAGATACGCAGTATTTT. Amino acids: CASNGGADTQYF.

In this sample, this clonotype turned up a few times. The rearrangement uses TRBV28 and TRBJ2-7; tentative D call: TRBD2 (6 bases). The ends were cut back, 5 bases at V and 2 bases at J, with 16 bases in the middle. Germline V CDR1 and CDR2: MDHEN, SYDVKM. CDR3 size: 15 residues. The CDR3 is CASSPGGASTYEQYF. The CDR3 coding sequence is TGTGCCAGCAGTCCCGGGGGAGCTTCGACCTACGAGCAGTACTTC.

Comment on this clonotype: At one end the junction does not follow the germline gene, possibly because of a read error. The chain recombines TRBV24-1 with TRBJ2-1; D is uncertain. CDR3 length equals 14 residues. Germline CDR1 is KGHDR and CDR2 is SFDVKD. CDR3 nucleotides: TGTGCCTCCAGCGCCGTGGCCGGCACTAATGAGCAGTTCTTC. Amino acids: CASSAVAGTNEQFF.

This clonotype was detected ten times or more. The rearrangement uses TRBV20-1 and TRBJ2-3; D is uncertain. This CDR3 region has 10 residues. Germline V gives CDR1 DFQATT, CDR2 SNEGSKA (reference sequence). The ends were cut back, 0 bases at V and 9 bases at J, with 4 bases in the middle. The CDR3 loop is CSAREGTQYF. The CDR3, as DNA: TGCAGTGCTAGAGAAGGGACGCAGTATTTT.